The rows below give T cell receptor beta chains drawn from one sample of a study of T cell changes during pregnancy in multiple sclerosis. Profiling relied on immunoSEQ multiplex PCR, and the TCRdb table lists in-frame clones only, not all of them. This sample has approximately 70,000 clones, with approximately 90% found just once. Material: peripheral blood, obtained in the first trimester of pregnancy. These receptors were collected from a female donor in good health, enrolled as a control in a pregnancy study. Each CDR3 is given with its conserved first and last residue. A D gene is named only where the DNA matches it firmly. The size entry is marked missing in some rows and otherwise reads once, few, many or a size class.

J gene,D gene,V gene,clone size,CDR3 protein,CDR3 DNA
TRBJ2-3,TRBD1,TRBV7-9,NA,CASSLGRQGTTDTQYF,TGTGCCAGCAGCTTAGGAAGACAGGGCACCACAGATACGCAGTATTTT
TRBJ2-5,TRBD2,TRBV7-2,NA,CASSFQGLQETQYF,TGTGCCAGCAGCTTTCAGGGACTACAAGAGACCCAGTACTTC
TRBJ1-5,NA,TRBV2,NA,CASGAESGQPQHF,TGTGCCAGCGGGGCGGAATCCGGTCAGCCCCAGCATTTT
TRBJ2-5,NA,TRBV5-6,NA,CASGSGETQYF,TGTGCCAGCGGGAGTGGAGAGACCCAGTACTTC
TRBJ2-1,NA,TRBV5-4,NA,CASSSGPTGEQFF,TGTGCCAGCAGCTCGGGTCCTACCGGTGAGCAGTTCTTC
TRBJ2-2,NA,TRBV4-1,NA,CASSLTGPNTGELFF,TGCGCCAGCAGCCTAACAGGGCCAAACACCGGGGAGCTGTTTTTT
TRBJ2-1,NA,TRBV29-1,NA,CSVEAWVFRGRNEQFF,TGCAGCGTTGAAGCGTGGGTATTCCGAGGTCGGAATGAGCAGTTCTTC
TRBJ1-3,NA,TRBV5-1,NA,CASSLGGSSGNTIYF,TGCGCCAGCAGCTTGGGGGGCAGCTCTGGAAACACCATATATTTT
TRBJ2-1,TRBD2,TRBV5-5,NA,CASSLGLAGDWNEQFF,TGTGCCAGCAGCTTAGGACTAGCGGGAGATTGGAATGAGCAGTTCTTC
TRBJ2-7,TRBD2,TRBV5-1,NA,CASSPWAGVEYEQYF,TGCGCCAGCAGCCCCTGGGCGGGAGTGGAGTACGAGCAGTACTTC
TRBJ1-5,NA,TRBV28,NA,CASSRYVQGKNQPQHF,TGTGCCAGCAGTCGATACGTCCAGGGTAAAAATCAGCCCCAGCATTTT
TRBJ1-1,NA,TRBV6-1,many,CASSEREGEGTEAFF,TGTGCCAGCAGTGAACGGGAAGGAGAGGGCACTGAAGCTTTCTTT
TRBJ2-1,TRBD2,TRBV10-3,NA,CAISESTSGRRSSYNEQFF,TGTGCCATCAGTGAGTCAACTAGCGGGAGGCGTAGCTCCTACAATGAGCAGTTCTTC
TRBJ2-1,TRBD2,TRBV6-1,NA,CASRPGLAGHNEQFF,TGTGCCAGCAGGCCGGGACTAGCGGGCCACAATGAGCAGTTCTTC
TRBJ1-2,NA,TRBV5-1,NA,CASSLDTPNYGYTF,TGCGCCAGCAGCTTGGACACCCCTAACTATGGCTACACCTTC
TRBJ2-5,TRBD2,TRBV10-3,NA,CAISEFTSGLETQYF,TGTGCCATCAGTGAGTTTACTAGCGGCCTGGAGACCCAGTACTTC